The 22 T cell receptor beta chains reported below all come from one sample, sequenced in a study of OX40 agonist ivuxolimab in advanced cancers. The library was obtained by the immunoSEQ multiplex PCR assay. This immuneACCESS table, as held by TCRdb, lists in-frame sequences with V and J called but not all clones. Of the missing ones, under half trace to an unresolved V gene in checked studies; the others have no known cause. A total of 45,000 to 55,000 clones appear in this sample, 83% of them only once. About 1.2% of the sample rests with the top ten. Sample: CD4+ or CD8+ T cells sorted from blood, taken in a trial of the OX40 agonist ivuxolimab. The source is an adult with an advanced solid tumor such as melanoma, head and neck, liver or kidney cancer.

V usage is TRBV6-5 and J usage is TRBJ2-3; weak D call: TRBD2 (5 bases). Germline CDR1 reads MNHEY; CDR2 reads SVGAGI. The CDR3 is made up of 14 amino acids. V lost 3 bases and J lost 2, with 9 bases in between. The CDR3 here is CASSYSGYTDTQYF. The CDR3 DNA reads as TGTGCCAGCAGTTATTCGGGGTACACAGATACGCAGTATTTT.

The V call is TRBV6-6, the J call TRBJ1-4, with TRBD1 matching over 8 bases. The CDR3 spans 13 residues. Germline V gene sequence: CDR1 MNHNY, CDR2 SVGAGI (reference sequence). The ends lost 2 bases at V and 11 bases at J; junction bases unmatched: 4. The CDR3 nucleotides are TGTGCCAGCAGTTACGCGACAGGGGACAAACTGTTTTTT. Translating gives CASSYATGDKLFF.

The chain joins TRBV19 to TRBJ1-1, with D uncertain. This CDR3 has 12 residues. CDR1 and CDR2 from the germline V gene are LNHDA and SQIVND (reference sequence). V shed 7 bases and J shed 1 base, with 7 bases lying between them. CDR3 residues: CASKDQNTEAFF. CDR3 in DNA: TGTGCCAGTAAAGACCAGAACACTGAAGCTTTCTTT.

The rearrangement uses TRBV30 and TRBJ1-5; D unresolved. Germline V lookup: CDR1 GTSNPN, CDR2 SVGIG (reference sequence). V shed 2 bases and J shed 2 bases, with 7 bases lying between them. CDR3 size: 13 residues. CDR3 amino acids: CAWSHQGNQPQHF. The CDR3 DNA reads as TGTGCCTGGAGTCATCAGGGCAATCAGCCCCAGCATTTT.

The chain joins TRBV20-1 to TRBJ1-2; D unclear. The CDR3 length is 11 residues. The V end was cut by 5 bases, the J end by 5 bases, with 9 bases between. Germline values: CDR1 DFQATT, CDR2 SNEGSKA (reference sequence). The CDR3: CSAPLRYGYTF. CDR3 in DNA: TGCAGTGCTCCTCTTCGGTATGGCTACACCTTC.

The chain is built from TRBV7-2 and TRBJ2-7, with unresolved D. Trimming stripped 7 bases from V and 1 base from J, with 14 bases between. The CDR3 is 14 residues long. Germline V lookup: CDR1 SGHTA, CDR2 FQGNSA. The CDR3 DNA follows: TGTGCCAGCACCCCGGACCTCGGGTCCTACGAGCAGTACTTC. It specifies CASTPDLGSYEQYF.

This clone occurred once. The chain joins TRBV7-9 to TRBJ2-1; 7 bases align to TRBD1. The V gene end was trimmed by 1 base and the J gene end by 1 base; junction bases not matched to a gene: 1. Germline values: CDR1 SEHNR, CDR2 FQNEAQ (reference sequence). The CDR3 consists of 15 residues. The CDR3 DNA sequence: TGTGCCAGCAGCTTAGAGGGGGCGTCCTACAATGAGCAGTTCTTC. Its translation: CASSLEGASYNEQFF.

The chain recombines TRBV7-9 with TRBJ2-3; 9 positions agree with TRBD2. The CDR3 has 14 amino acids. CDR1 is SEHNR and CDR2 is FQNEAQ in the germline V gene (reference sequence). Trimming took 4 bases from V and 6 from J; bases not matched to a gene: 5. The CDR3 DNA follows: TGTGCCAGCAGCTCGACTAGCGGAGGGGATACGCAGTATTTT. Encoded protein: CASSSTSGGDTQYF.

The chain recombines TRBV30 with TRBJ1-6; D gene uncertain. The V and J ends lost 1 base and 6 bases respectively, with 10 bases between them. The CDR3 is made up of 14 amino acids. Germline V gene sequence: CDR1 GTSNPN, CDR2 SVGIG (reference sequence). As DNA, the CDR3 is TGTGCCTGGAGTGCCGGATCCGTTAATTCACCCCTCCACTTT. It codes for CAWSAGSVNSPLHF. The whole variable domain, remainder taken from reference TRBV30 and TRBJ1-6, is SQTIHQWPATLVQPVGSPLSLECTVEGTSNPNLYWYRQAAGRGLQLLFYSVGIGQISSEVPQNLSASRPQDRQFILSSKKLLLSDSGFYLCAWSAGSVNSPLHFGNGTRLTVT.

For the CDR3, the DNA is TGTGCCAGCAGGGACAGGGCCAGCTCCTATAATTCACCCCTCCACTTT. Its protein is CASRDRASSYNSPLHF. J is TRBJ1-6 and V is TRBV2, with 8 bases lining up with TRBD1. The trim removed 6 bases at V and 0 bases at J, leaving 4 bases unmatched. The CDR3 length is 16 residues. The V gene's germline CDR1 is SNHLY and CDR2 FYNNEI.

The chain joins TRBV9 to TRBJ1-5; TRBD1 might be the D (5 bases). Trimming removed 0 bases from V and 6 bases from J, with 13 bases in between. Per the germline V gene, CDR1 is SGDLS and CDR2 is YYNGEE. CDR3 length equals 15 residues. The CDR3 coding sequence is TGTGCCAGCAGCGTAGGCGGGTGGGGGTCTCAGCCCCAGCATTTT. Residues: CASSVGGWGSQPQHF.

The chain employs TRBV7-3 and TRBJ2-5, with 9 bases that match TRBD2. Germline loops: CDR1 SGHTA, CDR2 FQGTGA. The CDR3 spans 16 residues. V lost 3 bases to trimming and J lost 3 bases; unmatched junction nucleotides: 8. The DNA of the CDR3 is TGTGCCAGCAGCTTGAAAGCGGGGGGCCACGAAGAGACCCAGTACTTC. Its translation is CASSLKAGGHEETQYF.

CDR3 sequence (DNA): TGTGCCAGCAGCTTGTTAACCATCTACGAGCAGTACTTC. Its protein is CASSLLTIYEQYF. The V and J genes are TRBV7-2 and TRBJ2-7, with no clear D. The CDR3 spans 13 residues. Germline V gene lookup returns CDR1 SGHTA and CDR2 FQGNSA. The V end was cut by 3 bases, the J end by 3 bases, with 9 bases between.

The CDR3 here is CASSPTRDSVSGNTIYF. Here the CDR3 DNA reads TGTGCCAGCTCACCTACCAGGGATTCAGTCTCTGGAAACACCATATATTTT. The chain carries TRBV18 and TRBJ1-3, with D possibly being TRBD1 (5 bases). Germline CDR1 and CDR2: KGHSH and LQKENI. CDR3 size: 17 residues. The V and J ends lost 3 bases and 0 bases respectively, with 15 bases between them.

The CDR3 reads CASSPDLTGLGGYTF. DNA for the CDR3: TGTGCCAGCTCACCAGACCTGACAGGTCTGGGCGGCTACACCTTC. The chain combines TRBV18 with TRBJ1-2, with D maybe TRBD1 (6 bases). This CDR3 has 15 amino acids. Germline values: CDR1 KGHSH, CDR2 LQKENI. The V and J ends lost 2 bases and 8 bases respectively, with 18 bases between them. Full variable domain (remainder filled in from reference TRBV18 and TRBJ1-2): NAGVMQNPRHLVRRRGQEARLRCSPMKGHSHVYWYRQLPEEGLKFMVYLQKENIIDESGMPKERFSAEFPKEGPSILRIQQVVRGDSAAYFCASSPDLTGLGGYTFGSGTRLTVV.

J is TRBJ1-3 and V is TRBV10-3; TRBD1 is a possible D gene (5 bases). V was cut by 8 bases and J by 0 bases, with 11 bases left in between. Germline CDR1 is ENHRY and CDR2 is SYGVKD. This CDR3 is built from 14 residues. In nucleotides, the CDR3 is TGTGCCATCGGGGCAGTCTACTCTGGAAACACCATATATTTT. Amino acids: CAIGAVYSGNTIYF.

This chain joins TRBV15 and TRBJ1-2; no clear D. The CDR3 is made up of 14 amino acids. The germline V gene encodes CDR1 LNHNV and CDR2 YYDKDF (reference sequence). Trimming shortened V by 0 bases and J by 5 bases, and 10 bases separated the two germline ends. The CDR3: CATSRDPGPYGYTF. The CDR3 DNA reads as TGTGCCACCAGCAGAGATCCCGGGCCTTATGGCTACACCTTC.

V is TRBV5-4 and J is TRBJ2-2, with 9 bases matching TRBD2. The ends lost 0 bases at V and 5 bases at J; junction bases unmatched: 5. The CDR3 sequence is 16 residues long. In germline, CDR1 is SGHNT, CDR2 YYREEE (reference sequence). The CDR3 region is CASSLVGGGATGELFF. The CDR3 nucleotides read TGTGCCAGCAGCTTGGTTGGCGGGGGGGCAACCGGGGAGCTGTTTTTT. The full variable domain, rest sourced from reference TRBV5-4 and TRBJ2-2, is ETGVTQSPTHLIKTRGQQVTLRCSSQSGHNTVSWYQQALGQGPQFIFQYYREEENGRGNFPPRFSGLQFPNYSSELNVNALELDDSALYLCASSLVGGGATGELFFGEGSRLTVL.

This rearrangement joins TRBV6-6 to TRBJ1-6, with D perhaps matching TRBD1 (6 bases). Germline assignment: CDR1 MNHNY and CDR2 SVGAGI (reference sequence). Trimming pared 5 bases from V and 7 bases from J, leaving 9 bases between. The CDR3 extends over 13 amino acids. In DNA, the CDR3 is TGTGCCAGCAGTACAGGGAGAAATTCACCCCTCCACTTT. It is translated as CASSTGRNSPLHF.

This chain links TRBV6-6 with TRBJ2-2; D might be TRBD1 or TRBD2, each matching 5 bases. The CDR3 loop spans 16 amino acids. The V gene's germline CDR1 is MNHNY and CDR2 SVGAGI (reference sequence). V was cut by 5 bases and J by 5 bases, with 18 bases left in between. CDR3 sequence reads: CASSRSRDQATGELFF. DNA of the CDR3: TGTGCCAGCAGTCGGAGCAGGGACCAGGCGACCGGGGAGCTGTTTTTT.

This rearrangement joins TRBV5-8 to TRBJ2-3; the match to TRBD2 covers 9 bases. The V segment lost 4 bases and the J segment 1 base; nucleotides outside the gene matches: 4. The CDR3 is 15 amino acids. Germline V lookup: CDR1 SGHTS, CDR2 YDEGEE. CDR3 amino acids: CASSRRLAGTDTQYF. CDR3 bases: TGTGCCAGCAGCCGGAGACTAGCGGGCACAGATACGCAGTATTTT.

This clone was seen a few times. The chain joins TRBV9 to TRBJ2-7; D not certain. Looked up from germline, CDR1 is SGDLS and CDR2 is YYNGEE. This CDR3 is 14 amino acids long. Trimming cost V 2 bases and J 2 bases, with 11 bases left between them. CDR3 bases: TGTGCCAGCAGCGTTACCCCATCCCCCTACGAGCAGTACTTC. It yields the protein CASSVTPSPYEQYF.